The rows below give T cell receptor beta chains drawn from one sample of a study of cytotoxic CD8 clonotypes in ibrutinib-treated CLL. Sequenced by immunoSEQ multiplex PCR; TCRdb stores in-frame clones only, minus some. The data contain 6,500 to 9,500 clones, roughly 80% of them seen just once; the ten biggest clones take up roughly 3.8%. This material consisted of PBMCs, taken before ibrutinib treatment. The receptors shown here come from a human donor with chronic lymphocytic leukemia. CDR3s include the opening cysteine and the closing phenylalanine or tryptophan. D genes are given only for firm matches. Size is omitted from some rows. Given values are once, few, many or a class for expanded clones.

TRBD1	NA	TRBJ1-4	TRBV2	TGTGCCAGCAGTCTACCGGGACAGGGGGCATTCCGTGGTGAAAAACTGTTTTTT	CASSLPGQGAFRGEKLFF
NA	NA	TRBJ1-2	TRBV7-8	TGTGCCAGCAGCTTCCGGGACGGTTCTAACTATGGCTACACCTTC	CASSFRDGSNYGYTF
NA	NA	TRBJ1-5	TRBV2	TGTGCCAGCAGTGAGTCGTCGAATCAGCCCCAGCATTTT	CASSESSNQPQHF
TRBD1	NA	TRBJ1-3	TRBV10-3	TGTGCCATCAGTGACATTGGACAGGGGGCGCGTGGAAACACCATATATTTT	CAISDIGQGARGNTIYF
NA	NA	TRBJ2-3	TRBV28	TGTGCCAGCAACAAGACAGATTTCGATACGCAGTATTTT	CASNKTDFDTQYF
TRBD1	NA	TRBJ1-2	TRBV5-4	TGTGCCAGCAGCTTGCTGGGACAGGGGGAGCATGGCTACACCTTC	CASSLLGQGEHGYTF
NA	NA	TRBJ2-1	TRBV28	TGTGCCAGCAGTCTGATTCAGGGTTTGGATGAGCAGTTCTTC	CASSLIQGLDEQFF
TRBD1	few	TRBJ1-2	TRBV7-9	TGTGCCAGCAGCGAGGGGACAGGCTCTTCTAACTATGGCTACACCTTC	CASSEGTGSSNYGYTF
TRBD1	NA	TRBJ2-5	TRBV5-4	TGTGCCAGCAGCTTCCGTCGGACAGGGGAAGAGACCCAGTACTTC	CASSFRRTGEETQYF
NA	NA	TRBJ1-1	TRBV7-2	TGTGCCAGCAGCACAAGACGAGTTCAGAACACTGAAGCTTTCTTT	CASSTRRVQNTEAFF
NA	NA	TRBJ1-2	TRBV4-2	TGTGCCAGCAGCCAAGTGGCCAGGACCTCCTATGGCTACACCTTC	CASSQVARTSYGYTF
NA	NA	TRBJ2-1	TRBV19	TGTGCCACCGAGGGGGGATATGAGCAGTTCTTC	CATEGGYEQFF
TRBD1	NA	TRBJ1-2	TRBV4-3	TGCGCCAGCAGCCCCCAAATTATGACAGGGGGCGCTTACTATGGCTACACCTTC	CASSPQIMTGGAYYGYTF
TRBD1	few	TRBJ1-5	TRBV19	TGTGCCAGTAGAATCGGGACAGGGAATCAGCCCCAGCATTTT	CASRIGTGNQPQHF
NA	few	TRBJ2-2	TRBV27	TGTGCCAGCAGTTTACGGGGGCGTACCGGGGAGCTGTTTTTT	CASSLRGRTGELFF
TRBD2	NA	TRBJ2-3	TRBV5-6	TGTGCCAGCACCGTGTTCGGGGAGGGAGATACGCAGTATTTT	CASTVFGEGDTQYF
NA	NA	TRBJ2-1	TRBV18	TGTGCCAGCTCACCTCAGACCAATGAGCAGTTCTTC	CASSPQTNEQFF
NA	once	TRBJ1-2	TRBV7-2	TGTGCCAGCAGCTCCTCAGGTTTCATTAACTATGGCTACACCTTC	CASSSSGFINYGYTF
NA	NA	TRBJ2-1	TRBV29-1	TGCAGCGTTGAGGTTGGGGGGTACTCCTACAATGAGCAGTTCTTC	CSVEVGGYSYNEQFF
NA	NA	TRBJ2-3	TRBV27	TGTGCCAGCAGTTCAGACAGTAGCACAGATACGCAGTATTTT	CASSSDSSTDTQYF
TRBD1	once	TRBJ2-1	TRBV5-1	TGCGCCAGCAGCTCTTCCGGGACAGGGGCCTACAATGAGCAGTTCTTC	CASSSSGTGAYNEQFF
NA	few	TRBJ1-4	TRBV5-4	TGTGCCAGCAGCTTGATAAGCGATGAAAAACTGTTTTTT	CASSLISDEKLFF